This T cell receptor (beta chain) was captured in a study of T cell responses to AZD1222 COVID-19 vaccine. The repertoire was sequenced with immunoSEQ multiplex PCR; TCRdb's copy has only in-frame clones and lacks some. The sample has 95,000 to 150,000 clones, roughly nine tenths seen once. About this clone: The target antigen is unknown.

Study-level results: Females outnumbered males among donors, who were mostly white British; clonal diversity was possibly underestimated. Sampling that yielded the repertoires occurred only after the peak T cell response. Compared with day 0, the breadth and depth of the Spike-specific TCR repertoire rose significantly after two doses of AZD1222. Spike was spanned by vaccine-associated CD4 TCRs, which were dominant at 160-218 and 743-854.

This TCR was recovered from an adult in good health. Source: peripheral blood, taken on day 0 of AZD1222 vaccination.

The CDR3, as DNA: TGTGCCTCCAGACGGGGAGCGGACTCGAACACCGGGGAGCTGTTTTTT. Translation: CASRRGADSNTGELFF. The rearrangement joins TRBV5-4 to TRBJ2-2, with a tentative D call TRBD2 (5 bases). Germline-derived CDR1 and CDR2 are SGHNT and YYREEE (reference sequence). The V end lost 10 bases, the J end lost 0 bases, and 19 bases lay between the germline ends. The CDR3 has 16 residues.